One and the same sample provided the 22 T cell receptor beta chains below, sequenced in a study of blood T cell repertoires in COVID-19. Repertoires were generated with immunoSEQ multiplex PCR, while TCRdb's copy carries only in-frame clones and drops some. Among roughly 100,000 clones listed, about 80% were seen once. Sequenced material: peripheral blood. Every receptor here comes from a human donor in a cohort sampled during active COVID-19.

V usage is TRBV18 and J usage is TRBJ1-2, with 7 nucleotides matching TRBD1. V gave up 3 bases and J gave up 8 bases; unmatched junction bases: 9. This CDR3 spans 14 amino acids. Per germline, CDR1 KGHSH and CDR2 LQKENI. This chain's CDR3 is CASSPGTASYGYTF. CDR3 DNA: TGTGCCAGCTCACCTGGGACAGCCTCCTACGGCTACACCTTC. Full variable domain (remainder filled in from reference TRBV18 and TRBJ1-2): NAGVMQNPRHLVRRRGQEARLRCSPMKGHSHVYWYRQLPEEGLKFMVYLQKENIIDESGMPKERFSAEFPKEGPSILRIQQVVRGDSAAYFCASSPGTASYGYTFGSGTRLTVV.

This chain joins TRBV5-1 and TRBJ2-3; 8 nucleotides align to TRBD2. The CDR3 sequence is 13 residues long. J was trimmed by 5 bases and V by 7 bases; bases with no gene match: 6. Germline V gives CDR1 SGHRS, CDR2 YFSETQ. CDR3 DNA: TGCGCCAGCGGGGCGGGGGGCCAAGATACGCAGTATTTT. Translation gives CASGAGGQDTQYF.

The chain links TRBV4-2 to TRBJ2-3, with D perhaps TRBD1 (6 bases). The CDR3 length is 16 residues. The germline V gene has CDR1 LGHNA and CDR2 YNFKEQ. V was cut by 5 bases and J by 1 base, with 16 bases left in between. Here the CDR3 reads CASSSPGGQRTDTQYF. CDR3 coding DNA: TGTGCCAGCAGCTCGCCAGGCGGACAGCGCACAGATACGCAGTATTTT.

The chain joins TRBV14 to TRBJ1-2, with D tentatively TRBD1 (6 bases). Germline values: CDR1 SGHDN, CDR2 FVKESK. The V end lost 4 bases, the J end lost 0 bases, and 15 bases lay between the germline ends. The CDR3 is 16 amino acids. CDR3 coding DNA: TGTGCCAGCAGCCTTCGGACAGAGACTTCTAACTATGGCTACACCTTC. Its translation is CASSLRTETSNYGYTF.

The gene calls are TRBV9 and TRBJ1-2; a possible D gene is TRBD1 (6 bases). Per germline, CDR1 SGDLS and CDR2 YYNGEE. The V and J ends lost 3 bases and 7 bases respectively, with 19 bases between them. The CDR3 spans 15 residues. CDR3 in DNA: TGTGCCAGCAGCGCCCAACAACAGGGACGGGTTGGCTACACCTTC. This encodes CASSAQQQGRVGYTF. Full variable domain (rest looked up from reference TRBV9 and TRBJ1-2): DSGVTQTPKHLITATGQRVTLRCSPRSGDLSVYWYQQSLDQGLQFLIQYYNGEERAKGNILERFSAQQFPDLHSELNLSSLELGDSALYFCASSAQQQGRVGYTFGSGTRLTVV.

The V gene is TRBV2, the J gene TRBJ2-3; TRBD2 aligns across 10 bases. CDR3 length: 16 residues. Germline CDR1 reads SNHLY; CDR2 reads FYNNEI. The trim removed 3 bases at V and 0 bases at J, leaving 3 bases unmatched. Here the CDR3 reads CASSEASGGSTDTQYF. The DNA of the CDR3 is TGTGCCAGCAGTGAGGCTAGCGGGGGTAGCACAGATACGCAGTATTTT.

This chain joins TRBV21-1 and TRBJ1-6. TRBV21-1 is a listed pseudogene. The CDR3 is 15 amino acids. CDR3 protein: CASSYPDLAGSPLHF. CDR3 nucleotide sequence: TGTGCCAGCAGCTACCCAGATCTCGCCGGGTCACCCCTCCACTTT.

The chain links TRBV5-1 to TRBJ2-2; TRBD2 agrees at 7 bases. J lost 5 bases, V lost 4 bases, and 5 bases had no gene match. The CDR3 is 14 residues long. Germline-derived CDR1 and CDR2 are SGHRS and YFSETQ. The CDR3 nucleotides are TGCGCCAGCAGCCCCCAGGGAGGGACCGGGGAGCTGTTTTTT. As protein: CASSPQGGTGELFF.

The gene calls are TRBV5-6 and TRBJ2-7; D gene uncertain. Germline V gene lookup returns CDR1 SGHDT and CDR2 YYEEEE. The V gene lost 0 bases and the J gene lost 2 bases, with 9 bases spanning the gap. The CDR3 totals 14 residues. The chain's CDR3 is CASSLAQIPYEQYF. The CDR3 nucleotides are TGTGCCAGCAGCTTGGCCCAGATACCCTACGAGCAGTACTTC. The variable domain in full, completed from reference TRBV5-6 and TRBJ2-7, reads DAGVTQSPTHLIKTRGQQVTLRCSPKSGHDTVSWYQQALGQGPQFIFQYYEEEERQRGNFPDRFSGHQFPNYSSELNVNALLLGDSALYLCASSLAQIPYEQYFGPGTRLTVT.

This sequence joins TRBV7-3 and TRBJ2-7; D might be TRBD2 (6 bases). Deletions cut 1 base from V and 2 bases from J, with 9 bases between. The germline V gene encodes CDR1 SGHTA and CDR2 FQGTGA. The CDR3 is 14 amino acids. The CDR3 DNA follows: TGTGCCAGCAGCTTAAGAAGCGGGCCCTACGAGCAGTACTTC. Its translation is CASSLRSGPYEQYF. The full variable domain, completed using reference TRBV7-3 and TRBJ2-7, is GAGVSQTPSNKVTEKGKYVELRCDPISGHTALYWYRQSLGQGPEFLIYFQGTGAADDSGLPNDRFFAVRPEGSVSTLKIQRTERGDSAVYLCASSLRSGPYEQYFGPGTRLTVT.

This chain uses TRBV28 with TRBJ1-5; D remains unclear. V lost 3 bases and J lost 2, with 14 bases in between. CDR3 length: 16 residues. Germline lookup yields CDR1 MDHEN and CDR2 SYDVKM. The CDR3 DNA is TGTGCCAGCAGTTTGTTTCGGCGGGGTGGCAATCAGCCCCAGCATTTT. Its protein is CASSLFRRGGNQPQHF. Based on the CDR3 plus reference TRBV28 and TRBJ1-5, the full variable domain is DVKVTQSSRYLVKRTGEKVFLECVQDMDHENMFWYRQDPGLGLRLIYFSYDVKMKEKGDIPEGYSVSREKKERFSLILESASTNQTSMYLCASSLFRRGGNQPQHFGDGTRLSIL.

The CDR3 here is CASTPLAVQETQYF. CDR3 nucleotide sequence: TGTGCCAGCACCCCACTAGCGGTCCAAGAGACCCAGTACTTC. The chain is built from TRBV9 and TRBJ2-5, with 8 nucleotides matching TRBD2. J lost 1 base, V lost 6 bases, and 5 bases had no gene match. The CDR3 extends over 14 amino acids. In germline, CDR1 is SGDLS, CDR2 YYNGEE.

This clone was recorded only once. The chain uses TRBV5-8 and TRBJ2-7; 11 bases match TRBD2. Per germline, CDR1 SGHTS and CDR2 YDEGEE. The CDR3 covers 14 residues. With V trimmed by 4 bases and J by 5 bases, 5 bases remained unmatched. CDR3 sequence: CASSPGLADDEQYF. The CDR3 nucleotides read TGTGCCAGCAGCCCGGGACTAGCGGACGACGAGCAGTACTTC.

CDR3 sequence (DNA): TGCGCCAGCAGCCCAGGACAGGGCCCGGGTAATGAAAAACTGTTTTTT. This gives the protein CASSPGQGPGNEKLFF. The chain links TRBV4-1 to TRBJ1-4; 8 nucleotides line up with TRBD1. Germline loops: CDR1 MGHRA, CDR2 YSYEKL. The CDR3 covers 16 residues. The V segment lost 4 bases and the J segment 4 bases; nucleotides outside the gene matches: 8.

This clone was observed a single time. The chain carries TRBV5-1 and TRBJ2-5; D is possibly TRBD1 (6 bases). Trimming stripped 0 bases from V and 5 bases from J, with 26 bases between. The CDR3 runs 19 residues. Germline-derived CDR1 and CDR2 are SGHRS and YFSETQ. CDR3 in amino acids: CASSLASFAQGLAQETQYF. The CDR3 region has the DNA TGCGCCAGCAGCTTGGCCAGCTTCGCCCAGGGGCTTGCCCAGGAGACCCAGTACTTC.

This chain connects TRBV5-1 to TRBJ2-1; 9 positions match TRBD2. The V gene end was trimmed by 2 bases and the J gene end by 5 bases; junction bases not matched to a gene: 11. CDR3 length equals 17 residues. Germline CDR1 is SGHRS and CDR2 is YFSETQ. The CDR3: CASSFLMTSGKDNEQFF. The CDR3 region has the DNA TGCGCCAGCAGCTTCTTGATGACTAGCGGAAAGGACAATGAGCAGTTCTTC.

This sequence joins TRBV4-3 and TRBJ1-4, with D unresolved. The germline V and J ends were trimmed by 0 bases and 8 bases, with 13 bases remaining between them. Germline V CDR1 and CDR2: LGHNA, YSLEER. There are 15 residues in the CDR3. For the CDR3, the DNA is TGCGCCAGCAGCCAAGAATCGCGGGGAGAAGAAAAACTGTTTTTT. As protein: CASSQESRGEEKLFF.

J is TRBJ2-1 and V is TRBV5-1, with TRBD1 as a possible D gene (6 bases). The V gene's germline CDR1 is SGHRS and CDR2 YFSETQ. Trimming took 6 bases from V and 5 from J, leaving 12 bases between them. The CDR3 covers 13 residues. The CDR3 DNA follows: TGCGCCAGCACGGACAGACTACACAATGAGCAGTTCTTC. Protein product: CASTDRLHNEQFF.

The gene calls are TRBV15 and TRBJ2-7; 8 bases agree with TRBD1. Trimming at V came to 1 base and at J to 4 bases, leaving 6 bases not matched to a gene. CDR3 length: 15 amino acids. Germline loops: CDR1 LNHNV, CDR2 YYDKDF (reference sequence). CDR3 protein: CATSRGTGSGYEQYF. CDR3 coding DNA: TGTGCCACCAGCAGAGGGACAGGGTCTGGGTACGAGCAGTACTTC.

The V and J genes are TRBV19 and TRBJ2-1, with D possibly TRBD2 on 5 matching bases. The germline V and J ends were trimmed by 9 bases and 2 bases, with 5 bases remaining between them. The CDR3 spans 11 residues. CDR1 and CDR2 from the germline V gene are LNHDA and SQIVND (reference sequence). The CDR3 sequence is CASGAYNEQFF. The CDR3 nucleotides read TGTGCCAGCGGGGCCTACAATGAGCAGTTCTTC. The variable domain in full, completed from reference TRBV19 and TRBJ2-1, reads DGGITQSPKYLFRKEGQNVTLSCEQNLNHDAMYWYRQDPGQGLRLIYYSQIVNDFQKGDIAEGYSVSREKKESFPLTVTSAQKNPTAFYLCASGAYNEQFFGPGTRLTVL.

This sequence joins TRBV11-1 and TRBJ2-1; a weak D match, TRBD1 (6 bases). The V and J ends lost 5 bases and 2 bases respectively, with 13 bases between them. The CDR3 runs to 15 residues. Per germline, CDR1 SGHAT and CDR2 FQDESV (reference sequence). The CDR3 coding sequence is TGTGCCAGCAGCAAACAGGGAGTGGCCTACAATGAGCAGTTCTTC. It yields the protein CASSKQGVAYNEQFF.

V is TRBV7-9 and J is TRBJ1-2; a possible D gene is TRBD1 (5 bases). The CDR3 spans 16 residues. Germline V gene data show CDR1 as SEHNR and CDR2 as FQNEAQ (reference sequence). The germline V and J ends were trimmed by 4 bases and 1 base, with 16 bases remaining between them. CDR3 nucleotide sequence: TGTGCCAGCAGCTCGCCAAGGGGCAACTTTAACTATGGCTACACCTTC. Translation: CASSSPRGNFNYGYTF.